This T cell receptor (beta chain) emerged from a study of shared clonotypes between healthy human individuals. Across the whole study: Donors consisted of two women and a few men between 18 and 49.

Germline V gene data show CDR1 as SEHNR and CDR2 as FQNEAQ (reference sequence). The CDR3 extends over 15 amino acids. The V end was cut by 0 bases, the J end by 7 bases, with 14 bases between. The study's findings and limits: A few donors showed sharing of about 4.6% of naive CD4 clonotypes.

This clone was seen only once. Its specificity is unknown. The run depth of the assay was deep. Profiled with immunoSEQ multiplex PCR; TCRdb holds only in-frame clones, not every one. This sample yields millions of clones, of which 90% to 95% are seen a single time; 0.13% belongs to the top ten. The V call is TRBV7-9, the J call TRBJ2-3; a weak D match, TRBD2 (6 bases). The sequence came from a man aged 18 to 29 in good health. Sequencing was done on a sample of naive CD4+ T cells sorted from blood. Subset noted: CD45RA+ positively selected. The CDR3 loop reads CASSLASVGLNTQYF. DNA for the CDR3: TGTGCCAGCAGCTTAGCTTCGGTGGGACTTAATACGCAGTATTTT.